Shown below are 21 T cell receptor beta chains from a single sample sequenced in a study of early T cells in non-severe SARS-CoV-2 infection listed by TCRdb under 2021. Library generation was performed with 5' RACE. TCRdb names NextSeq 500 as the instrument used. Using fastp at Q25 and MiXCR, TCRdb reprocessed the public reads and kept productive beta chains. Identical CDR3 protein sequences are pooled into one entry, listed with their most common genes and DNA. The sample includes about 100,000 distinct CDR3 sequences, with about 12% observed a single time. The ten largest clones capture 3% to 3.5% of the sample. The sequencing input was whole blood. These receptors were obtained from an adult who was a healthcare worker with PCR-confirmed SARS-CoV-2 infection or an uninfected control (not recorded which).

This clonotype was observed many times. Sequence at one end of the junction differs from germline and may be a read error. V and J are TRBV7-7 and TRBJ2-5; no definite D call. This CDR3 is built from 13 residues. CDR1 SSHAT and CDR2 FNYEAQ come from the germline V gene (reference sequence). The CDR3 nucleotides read TGTGCTAGCAGCTACCTCCTCCAAGAGACCCAGTACTTC. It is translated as CASSYLLQETQYF. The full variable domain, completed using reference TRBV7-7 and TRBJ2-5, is GAGVSQSPRYKVTKRGQDVTLRCDPISSHATLYWYQQALGQGPEFLTYFNYEAQPDKSGLPSDRFSAERPEGSISTLTIQRTEQRDSAMYRCASSYLLQETQYFGPGTRLLVL.

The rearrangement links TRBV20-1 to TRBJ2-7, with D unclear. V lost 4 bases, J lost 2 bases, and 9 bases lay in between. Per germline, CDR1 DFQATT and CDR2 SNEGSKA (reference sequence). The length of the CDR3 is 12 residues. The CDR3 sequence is CSANRVPYEQYF. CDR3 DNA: TGCAGTGCTAACCGGGTTCCCTACGAGCAGTACTTC.

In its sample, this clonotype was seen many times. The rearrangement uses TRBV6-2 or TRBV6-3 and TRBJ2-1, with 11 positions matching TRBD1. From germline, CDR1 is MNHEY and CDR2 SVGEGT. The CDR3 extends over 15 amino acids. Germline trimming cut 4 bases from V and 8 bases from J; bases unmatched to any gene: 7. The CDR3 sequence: CASSSWTGGRHEQFF. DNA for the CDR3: TGTGCCAGCAGTTCGTGGACAGGGGGCCGGCATGAGCAGTTCTTC.

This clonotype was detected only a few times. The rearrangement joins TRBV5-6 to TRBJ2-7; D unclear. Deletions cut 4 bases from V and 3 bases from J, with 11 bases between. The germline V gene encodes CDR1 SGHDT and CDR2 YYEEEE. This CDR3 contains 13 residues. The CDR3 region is CASSKPPRYEQYF. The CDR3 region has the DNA TGTGCCAGCAGCAAGCCCCCCCGCTACGAGCAGTACTTC.

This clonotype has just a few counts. The CDR3 here is CASSPRGDSTEAFF. As DNA, the CDR3 is TGTGCCAGCTCACCAAGGGGGGACAGCACTGAAGCTTTCTTT. This chain links TRBV18 with TRBJ1-1; TRBD1 aligns across 7 bases. V trimming: 2 bases; J trimming: 4 bases; junction bases outside the gene matches: 4. The CDR3 loop spans 14 amino acids. Germline V gives CDR1 KGHSH, CDR2 LQKENI.

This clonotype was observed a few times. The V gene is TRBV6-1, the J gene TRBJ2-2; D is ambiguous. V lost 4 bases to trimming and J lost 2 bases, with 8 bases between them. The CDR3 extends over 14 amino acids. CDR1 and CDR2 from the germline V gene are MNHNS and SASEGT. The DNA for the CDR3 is TGTGCCAGCAGTGTATCAGTCAACACCGGGGAGCTGTTTTTT. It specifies CASSVSVNTGELFF.

CDR3 coding DNA: TGTGCCAGCAGTTGGACAGGCCTGGGACCAGGGGAGCTGTTTTTT. Amino acid sequence: CASSWTGLGPGELFF. This sequence joins TRBV12-3 or TRBV12-4 and TRBJ2-2; 7 positions match TRBD1. This CDR3 is built from 15 residues. The junction had 10 bases not matched to a gene; V was cut back by 4 bases and J by 8 bases.

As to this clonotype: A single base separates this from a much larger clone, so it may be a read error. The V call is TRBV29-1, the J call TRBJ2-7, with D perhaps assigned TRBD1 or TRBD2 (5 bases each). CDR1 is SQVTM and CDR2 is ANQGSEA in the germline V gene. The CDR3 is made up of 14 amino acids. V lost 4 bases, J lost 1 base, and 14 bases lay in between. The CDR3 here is CSVAEGRGSYEQYF. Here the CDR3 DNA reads TGCAGCGTTGCAGAGGGGCGCGGATCCTACGAGCAGTACTTC.

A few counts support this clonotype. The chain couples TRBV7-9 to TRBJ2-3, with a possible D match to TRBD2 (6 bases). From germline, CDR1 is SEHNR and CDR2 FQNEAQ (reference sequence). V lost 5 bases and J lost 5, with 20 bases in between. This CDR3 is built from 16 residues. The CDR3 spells CASSQLSGGAVDTQYF. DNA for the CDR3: TGTGCCAGCAGCCAATTGTCTGGCGGGGCAGTAGATACGCAGTATTTT.

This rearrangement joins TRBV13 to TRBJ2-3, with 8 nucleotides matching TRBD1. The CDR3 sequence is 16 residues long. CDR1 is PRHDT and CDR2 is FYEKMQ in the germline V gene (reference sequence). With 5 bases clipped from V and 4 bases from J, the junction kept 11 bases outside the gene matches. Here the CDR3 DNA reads TGTGCCAGCAGCCTACCGGACAGGGAAGGGGCAGATACGCAGTATTTT. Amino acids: CASSLPDREGADTQYF.

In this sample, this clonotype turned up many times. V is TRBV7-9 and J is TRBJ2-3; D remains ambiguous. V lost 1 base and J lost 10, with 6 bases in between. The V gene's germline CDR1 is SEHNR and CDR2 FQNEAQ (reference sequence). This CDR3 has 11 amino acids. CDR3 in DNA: TGTGCCAGCAGCTTAGACCTGGCGCAGTATTTT. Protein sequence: CASSLDLAQYF.

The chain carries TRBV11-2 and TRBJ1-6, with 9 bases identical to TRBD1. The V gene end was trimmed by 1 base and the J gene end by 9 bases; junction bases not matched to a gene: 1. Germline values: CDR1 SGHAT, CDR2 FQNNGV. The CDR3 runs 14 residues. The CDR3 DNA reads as TGTGCCAGCAGCTTAGGGGACAGGGTTTCACCCCTCCACTTT. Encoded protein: CASSLGDRVSPLHF.

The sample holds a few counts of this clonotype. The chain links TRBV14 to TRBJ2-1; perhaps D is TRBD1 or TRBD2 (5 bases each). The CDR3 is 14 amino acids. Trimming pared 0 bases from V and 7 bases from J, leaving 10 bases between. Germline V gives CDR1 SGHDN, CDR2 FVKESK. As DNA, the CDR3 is TGTGCCAGCAGCCAAGAGGGTTGGGGGAATGAGCAGTTCTTC. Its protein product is CASSQEGWGNEQFF.

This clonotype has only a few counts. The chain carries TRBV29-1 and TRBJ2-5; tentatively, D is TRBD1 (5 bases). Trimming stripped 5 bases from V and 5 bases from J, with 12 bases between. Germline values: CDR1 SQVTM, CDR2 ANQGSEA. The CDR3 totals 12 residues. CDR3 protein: CSVRQPLETQYF. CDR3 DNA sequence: TGCAGCGTTAGACAGCCCCTGGAGACCCAGTACTTC.

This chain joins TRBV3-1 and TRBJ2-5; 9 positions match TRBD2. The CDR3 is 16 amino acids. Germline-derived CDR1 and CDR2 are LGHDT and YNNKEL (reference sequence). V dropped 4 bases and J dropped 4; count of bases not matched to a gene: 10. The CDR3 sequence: CASSRRTSDWGETQYF. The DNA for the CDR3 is TGTGCCAGCAGCCGAAGGACTAGCGATTGGGGAGAGACCCAGTACTTC.

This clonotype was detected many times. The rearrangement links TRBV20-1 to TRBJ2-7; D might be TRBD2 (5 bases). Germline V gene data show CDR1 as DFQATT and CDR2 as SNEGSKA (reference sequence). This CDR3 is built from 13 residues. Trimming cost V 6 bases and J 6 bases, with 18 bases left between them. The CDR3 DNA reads TGCAGTGCAGAGGGCCAGGCCCCGGCCGAGCAGTACTTC. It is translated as CSAEGQAPAEQYF.

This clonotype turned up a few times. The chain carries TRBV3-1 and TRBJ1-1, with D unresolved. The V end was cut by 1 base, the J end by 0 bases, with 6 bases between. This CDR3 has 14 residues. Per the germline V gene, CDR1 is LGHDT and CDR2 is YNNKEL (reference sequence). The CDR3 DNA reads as TGTGCCAGCAGCCAAGTAGGGTTGAACACTGAAGCTTTCTTT. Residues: CASSQVGLNTEAFF.

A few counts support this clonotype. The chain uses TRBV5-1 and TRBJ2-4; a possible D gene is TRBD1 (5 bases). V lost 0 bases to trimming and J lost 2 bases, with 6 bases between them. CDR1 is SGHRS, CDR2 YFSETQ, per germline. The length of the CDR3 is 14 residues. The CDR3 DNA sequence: TGCGCCAGCAGCTTGGGACAGACCAAAAACATTCAGTACTTC. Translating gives CASSLGQTKNIQYF. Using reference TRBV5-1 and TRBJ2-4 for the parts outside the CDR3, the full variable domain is KAGVTQTPRYLIKTRGQQVTLSCSPISGHRSVSWYQQTPGQGLQFLFEYFSETQRNKGNFPGRFSGRQFSNSRSEMNVSTLELGDSALYLCASSLGQTKNIQYFGAGTRLSVL.

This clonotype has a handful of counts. CDR3 bases: TGTGCCAGCAGGACTATGGGGGAAGGGGCCCAGTACTTC. Protein sequence: CASRTMGEGAQYF. This sequence joins TRBV27 and TRBJ2-5; D is perhaps TRBD1 or TRBD2 (5 bases each). The CDR3 sequence is 13 residues long. Germline V gene data show CDR1 as MNHEY and CDR2 as SMNVEV (reference sequence). Between the trimmed V and J ends, which lost 6 bases and 9 bases, there was a span of 17 bases.

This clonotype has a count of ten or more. The CDR3 loop is CASSPLRLAGDEQYF. DNA for the CDR3: TGTGCCAGCAGCCCCCTCCGACTAGCGGGAGACGAGCAGTACTTC. This chain joins TRBV11-2 and TRBJ2-7, with 12 bases fitting TRBD2. The trim removed 5 bases at V and 5 bases at J, leaving 7 bases unmatched. The CDR3 has 15 residues. CDR1 and CDR2 (germline): SGHAT, FQNNGV.

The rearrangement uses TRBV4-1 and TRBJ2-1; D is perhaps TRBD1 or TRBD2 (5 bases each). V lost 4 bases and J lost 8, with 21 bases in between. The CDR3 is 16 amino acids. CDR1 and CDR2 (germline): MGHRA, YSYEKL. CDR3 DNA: TGCGCCAGCAGCCTTTCCATCCTAGCAGGGAAGGATGAGCAGTTCTTC. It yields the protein CASSLSILAGKDEQFF.